Sequencing of this T cell receptor beta chain was carried out in a study of OX40 agonist ivuxolimab in advanced cancers. Overall study: Subjects had a mean age of about 60 years, with a range of roughly 23 to 80; less than 90% were male. A history of anti-PD-1, anti-PD-L1 or anti-CTLA-4 therapy was acceptable, and over 30% had some.

Only in-frame clones appear in the TCRdb table, and some are missing; sequencing was by immunoSEQ multiplex PCR. The sample includes around 64,000 clones, 70% to 90% of them seen just once. The CDR3 spans 14 residues. Germline-derived CDR1 and CDR2 are SGHTA and FQGNSA. With 6 bases clipped from V and 7 bases from J, the junction kept 9 bases outside the gene matches. Study outcomes and limitations: On average, CD8+ T cells showed a greater number of expanded clones than CD4+. CD4+ and CD8+ blood T cells expanded clonally by week 6 at 0.1 to 3.0 mg/kg.

A note on this clone: Its antigen is not identified.

The chain recombines TRBV7-2 with TRBJ1-5, with 7 nucleotides matching TRBD1. This receptor was identified in an adult with an advanced solid tumor such as melanoma, head and neck, liver or kidney cancer. The starting material was CD4+ or CD8+ T cells sorted from blood, obtained in a trial of the OX40 agonist ivuxolimab. The CDR3 DNA is TGTGCCAGCAGTCCAGGGGGGAGTCCCCAGCCCCAGCATTTT. Its protein product is CASSPGGSPQPQHF.